This T cell receptor beta chain was obtained from a study of T cell responses to AZD1222 COVID-19 vaccine. About the study: Second-dose intervals of approximately 4 or approximately 12 weeks were pooled.

Sequenced by immunoSEQ multiplex PCR; TCRdb stores in-frame clones only, minus some. The sample has more than 100,000 clones; around 86% are singletons. This clone is a singleton in its sample. Its specificity is not known. This CDR3 region has 14 residues. V was shortened by 4 bases and J by 4 bases, with 14 bases between the two germline ends. Germline CDR1 reads SGDLS; CDR2 reads YYNGEE. Study results and caveats: Spike was spanned by vaccine-associated CD4 TCRs, with dominance at 160-218 and 743-854. Most donors were white British, females outnumbered males, and clonal diversity was possibly underestimated.

The clonotype comes from an adult in good health. This chain joins TRBV9 and TRBJ2-5; D is perhaps TRBD1 (6 bases). The sample in question was peripheral blood, obtained on day 0 of AZD1222 vaccination. The CDR3 nucleotides are TGTGCCAGCAGCAACCAGGGGATGGGAGAGACCCAGTACTTC. Amino acid sequence: CASSNQGMGETQYF.